This section outlines one TCR beta chain sequence together with its context. What it recognizes is unknown. Unique molecular identifiers tagged the TCR beta cDNA libraries. One entry per CDR3 protein, called by TCRdb with MiXCR from the PCR reads. The profile shows about 770,000 distinct CDR3 sequences, around 45% of them singletons. This sample was included in a study of post-analysis software for immune sequencing data. General study points: Patients had higher frequencies than controls of roughly five TRBV segments, including TRBV5-6, TRBV5-1 and TRBV20-1.

Germline CDR1 LNHNV, CDR2 YYDKDF (reference sequence). CDR3 length equals 14 residues. V lost 9 bases, J lost 1 base, and 13 bases lay in between. The sequenced material came from blood. The sequence derives from a girl aged 10 to 17 with multiple sclerosis. The chain has TRBV15 and TRBJ2-1; D unclear. The CDR3 is CATGPRRSYNEQFF. The DNA of the CDR3 is TGTGCCACAGGGCCGAGAAGGTCCTACAATGAGCAGTTCTTC.